This passage covers 5 T cell receptor beta chains from one sample sequenced in a study of blood T cell repertoires in COVID-19. Some clones are missing from TCRdb's copy, which holds only in-frame ones; the method was immunoSEQ multiplex PCR. The sample carries tens of thousands of clones, 87% recorded once. The source material was peripheral blood. Receptors originate from a woman in her 50s with active or convalescent COVID-19.

The chain joins TRBV5-5 to TRBJ1-2; possible D gene TRBD1, 6 bases. The CDR3 has 14 residues. The germline gives CDR1 SGHKS, CDR2 YYEKEE (reference sequence). V lost 0 bases and J 4 bases, leaving 10 bases between the germline ends. The CDR3 region has the DNA TGTGCCAGCAGCTTGGGACAGGACCGCTATGGCTACACCTTC. Translating it yields CASSLGQDRYGYTF.

This clone was recorded at least ten times. V gene TRBV13 combines with J gene TRBJ2-1, with TRBD2 matching 8 bases. This CDR3 comprises 16 residues. J gave up 5 bases and V 5 bases, and 11 bases lay outside the gene matches. Germline CDR1 PRHDT, CDR2 FYEKMQ (reference sequence). The CDR3 bases are TGTGCCAGCAGCGGGGAGACCGGGACTAGGAACAATGAGCAGTTCTTC. Translation: CASSGETGTRNNEQFF.

This clone appeared a single time. CDR3 residues: CASSFGSVYGYTF. For the CDR3, the DNA is TGTGCCAGCAGTTTTGGGAGTGTCTATGGCTACACCTTC. The J gene is TRBJ1-2, the V gene TRBV12-3 or TRBV12-4; D unresolved. The V and J ends lost 3 bases and 4 bases respectively, with 9 bases between them. The length of the CDR3 is 13 residues.

The genes are TRBV7-9 and TRBJ1-1; D may be TRBD1 (5 bases). The CDR3 sequence is 11 residues long. Trimming cost V 5 bases and J 8 bases, with 9 bases left between them. Germline values: CDR1 SEHNR, CDR2 FQNEAQ (reference sequence). The CDR3 coding sequence is TGTGCCAGCAGCCCCAACAGGGAAGCTTTCTTT. Encoded protein: CASSPNREAFF. Based on the CDR3 plus reference TRBV7-9 and TRBJ1-1, the full variable domain is DTGVSQNPRHKITKRGQNVTFRCDPISEHNRLYWYRQTLGQGPEFLTYFQNEAQLEKSRLLSDRFSAERPKGSFSTLEIQRTEQGDSAMYLCASSPNREAFFGQGTRLTVV.

This chain links TRBV6-2 or TRBV6-3 with TRBJ2-7, with D tentatively TRBD2 (5 bases). CDR1 is MNHEY, CDR2 SVGEGT, per germline. Trimming removed 2 bases at V and 1 base at J, with 15 bases between. This CDR3 has 16 residues. CDR3 coding DNA: TGTGCCAGCAGTTACCCAGCGGCGACTACGTCCTACGAGCAGTACTTC. This encodes CASSYPAATTSYEQYF.